This T cell receptor beta chain appears in the sequencing data of a study of shared clonotypes between healthy human individuals. Overall study results and limits: Richness estimates generally favored naive over memory subsets. Sampling covered nothing but blood. Tissue TCR repertoires likely differ from those found in blood.

The length of the CDR3 is 15 residues. Germline loops: CDR1 GTSNPN, CDR2 SVGIG (reference sequence). J gave up 2 bases and V 4 bases, and 10 bases lay outside the gene matches. This clone has only a few counts. Its antigen is undetermined. Assay used: immunoSEQ multiplex PCR; TCRdb lists only in-frame clones, some missing. Among over a million clones listed, under 80% were seen once. The sequence was obtained from a man between 18 and 29 years old in good health. V gene TRBV30 combines with J gene TRBJ1-1, with TRBD1 matching over 7 bases. Sequencing used memory CD4+ T cells sorted from blood. The subset: CD45RA-negative fraction. The CDR3 DNA is TGTGCCTGGAACAAGGACAGGAGAGGTAACACTGAAGCTTTCTTT. Translating it yields CAWNKDRRGNTEAFF. The variable domain in full, completed from reference TRBV30 and TRBJ1-1, reads SQTIHQWPATLVQPVGSPLSLECTVEGTSNPNLYWYRQAAGRGLQLLFYSVGIGQISSEVPQNLSASRPQDRQFILSSKKLLLSDSGFYLCAWNKDRRGNTEAFFGQGTRLTVV.